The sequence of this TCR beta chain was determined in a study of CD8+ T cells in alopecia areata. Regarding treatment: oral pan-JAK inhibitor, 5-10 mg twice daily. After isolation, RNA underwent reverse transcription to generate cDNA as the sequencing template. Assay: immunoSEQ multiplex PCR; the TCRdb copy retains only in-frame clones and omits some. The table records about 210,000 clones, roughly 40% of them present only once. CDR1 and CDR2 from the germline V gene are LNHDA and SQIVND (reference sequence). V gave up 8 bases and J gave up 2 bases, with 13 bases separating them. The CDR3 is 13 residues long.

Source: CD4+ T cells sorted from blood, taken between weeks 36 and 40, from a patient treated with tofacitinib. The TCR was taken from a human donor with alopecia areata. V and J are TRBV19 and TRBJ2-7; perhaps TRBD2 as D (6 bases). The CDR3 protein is CASAGGGAYEQYF. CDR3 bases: TGTGCCAGTGCAGGAGGAGGGGCCTACGAGCAGTACTTC.